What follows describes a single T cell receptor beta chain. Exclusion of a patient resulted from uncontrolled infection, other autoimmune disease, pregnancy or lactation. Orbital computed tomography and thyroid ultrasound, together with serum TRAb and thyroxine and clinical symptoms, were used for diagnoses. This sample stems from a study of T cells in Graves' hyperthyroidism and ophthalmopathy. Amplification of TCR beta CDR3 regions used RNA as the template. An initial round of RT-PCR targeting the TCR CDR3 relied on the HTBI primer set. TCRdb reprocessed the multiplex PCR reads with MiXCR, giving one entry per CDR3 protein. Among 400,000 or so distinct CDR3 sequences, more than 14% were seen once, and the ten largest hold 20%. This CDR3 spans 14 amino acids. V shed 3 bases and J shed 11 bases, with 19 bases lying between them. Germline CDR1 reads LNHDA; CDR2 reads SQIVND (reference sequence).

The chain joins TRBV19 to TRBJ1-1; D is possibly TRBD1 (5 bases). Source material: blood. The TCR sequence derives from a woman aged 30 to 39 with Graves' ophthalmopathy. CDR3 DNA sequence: TGTGCCAGTAGTATCTCCCGACAGCCGGGTTCGGCTTTCTTT. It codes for CASSISRQPGSAFF.